Sequencing of this T cell receptor (beta chain) was carried out in a study of cytomegalovirus exposure and HLA in healthy donors. Primers for the PCR totalled 60 Vbeta and 13 Jbeta. In the original workflow: Later analysis identified around 85 million unique TCR beta chains, around 10 million shared. The assay was immunoSEQ multiplex PCR, and TCRdb's table has in-frame clones only and misses some. V, J and clone size derive from that table, while D and trimming were established from the DNA sequence. In the table there are approximately 190,000 clones, about four fifths of which are singletons. The CDR3 runs to 15 residues. The V gene's germline CDR1 is MNHEY and CDR2 SVGAGI. Trimming cost V 7 bases and J 7 bases, with 17 bases left between them.

The specimen sequenced was PBMCs. This chain connects TRBV6-5 to TRBJ1-6; perhaps TRBD1 as D (6 bases). The TCR sequence derives from a woman in her fifties or sixties in good health and CMV-seropositive. This CDR3 reads CASILEGGRNSPLHF. CDR3 sequence (DNA): TGTGCCAGCATACTAGAGGGGGGGAGGAATTCACCCCTCCACTTT.